This T cell receptor (beta chain) was documented in a study of cytotoxic CD8 clonotypes in ibrutinib-treated CLL. Across the study: With a range of 6 to 36, the median treatment time before response samples were taken was over 9 months. Findings of the study overall: An increase in clonality occurred at ibrutinib response, followed by a return toward baseline at progression. In comparison with age-matched healthy donors, baseline clonality was higher and tracked circulating CD8+ T-cell counts.

This table comes from immunoSEQ multiplex PCR, and its TCRdb copy is limited to in-frame clones, with some not included. The profile shows under 300,000 clones, roughly 76% of them singletons. This clone was counted a single time. Antigen: not known. The input for sequencing was PBMCs, taken at disease progression, from a patient treated with ibrutinib. The receptor comes from a human donor with chronic lymphocytic leukemia.

CDR3 protein: CASSHGTYGYTF. In nucleotides, the CDR3 is TGCGCCAGCAGCCACGGCACCTATGGCTACACCTTC. The chain employs TRBV4-1 and TRBJ1-2; D is uncertain. Germline-derived CDR1 and CDR2 are MGHRA and YSYEKL. This CDR3 comprises 12 residues. V lost 3 bases and J 4 bases, leaving 6 bases between the germline ends.